A selection of T cell receptor beta chains follows, all from one sample in a study of T cells in tumors after PD-1 blockade. Here immunoSEQ multiplex PCR was the method, and the copy in TCRdb shows in-frame clones only, minus some. The sample includes fewer than 15,000 clones, roughly two thirds of them seen just once. The sample consisted of tumor tissue, taken before anti-PD-1 treatment. These receptors came from a human donor with basal cell carcinoma. The CDR3 runs from the conserved cysteine through the conserved F or W.

v_call cdr3_aa
TRBV19 CASSILYNEQFF
TRBV3-1/TRBV3-2 CASSQQVGTEAFF
TRBV5-1 CASSLLQNQGQDEQFF
TRBV6-2/TRBV6-3 CASSYARGVTEAFF
TRBV7-8 CASSLGGRGEPQHF
TRBV5-4 CASSGTGVQETQYF
TRBV6-2/TRBV6-3 CASSSYRGSTGELFF
TRBV5-1 CASSATGRRGTEAFF
TRBV2 CASTVAGYTGELFF
TRBV29-1 CSVLWDRGAGEQFF
TRBV29-1 CSGGRQISSYNEQFF
TRBV13 CASTLLAGEGDTQYF
TRBV3-1/TRBV3-2 CASSPSVLQGNTEAFF
TRBV2 CASSAGDRGPGGYTF
TRBV5-1 CASSYSLKDTNTEAFF
TRBV7-9 CASSSPGANVLTF
TRBV12-3/TRBV12-4 CASSFGRTDTQYF
TRBV7-9 CASSYGQGTEAFF
TRBV9 CASSAHDNTEAFF
TRBV7-6 CASSLALGGYDTQYF
TRBV11-3 CASSLRPQDGYTF
TRBV2 CASGTKTYEQYF
TRBV28 CASSLWAENGQPQHF
TRBV6-6 CASSYLVGYSNQPQHF
TRBV9 CASSPLAGGVDTQYF
TRBV3-1/TRBV3-2 CASSLGLAESSYNEQFF
TRBV28 CASSSGTGISNQPQHF
TRBV11-3 CASSFRDSYGYTF
TRBV7-6 CASSLATGTEQYF
TRBV9 CASSAALGPGAKNIQYF
TRBV5-5 CASSSAGGQQPQHF
TRBV5-4 CASSSGNLAGAGELFF
TRBV5-4 CASSPAPGVSYNSPLHF
TRBV18 CASSPPTASNYGYTF
TRBV7-9 CASSLANSPLHF
TRBV12-5 CASGLVAGNTIYF
TRBV10-3 CAISGRQEGSEQYF
TRBV7-8 CASSLERAGTYNEQFF
TRBV28 CASSSSYEQYF
TRBV19 CASSPQTGTLEAFF
TRBV10-3 CAISERGARDEQYF
TRBV27 CASSFLEGGRVYTF
TRBV5-1 CASSLEDFGRTGELFF
TRBV9 CASSPSGGGGTEAFF
TRBV7-9 CASSLGGVNYGYTF
TRBV5-5 CASSRLDSSSGANVLTF
TRBV5-1 CASREGTSTEAFF
TRBV4-3 CASSQDTSRNTIYF
TRBV6-2/TRBV6-3 CASSYTSSGSETQYF
TRBV7-9 CASSLVLGQVYNEQFF
TRBV6-2/TRBV6-3 CASSRIKGIQYF
TRBV20-1 CSASHDLIAADTQYF
TRBV10-3 CAISEGLLWENIQYF
TRBV10-3 CAISTGYEQYF
TRBV7-6 CASSKAGGGYTF
TRBV4-3 CASSLRSQGGNEQYF
TRBV24-1 CATSEEGLAGGFLSTDTQYF
TRBV5-1 CASSAEPSNYGYTF